This T cell receptor beta chain emerged from a study of T cells in Graves' hyperthyroidism and ophthalmopathy (dated 2019 in TCRdb). About the investigation overall: A discovery cohort of about 96 patients, 43 with Graves' ophthalmopathy and 57 with stable Graves' hyperthyroidism, was used to find distinguishing TCR V-J signatures. An independent validation cohort of about 20 hyperthyroidism patients and approximately 15 patients who later progressed to ophthalmopathy tested prospective prediction of ophthalmopathy. The 100 or so discovery patients were randomly split 7:3 into training and test sets. The study also compared thyroid tissue and blood T-cell repertoires from about six Graves' hyperthyroidism patients. Once sampling was done, hyperthyroidism patients were given methimazole at a starting dose of 30 mg daily, whereas ophthalmopathy patients were given high-dose intravenous methylprednisolone. The paper describes TCR Vbeta CDR3 sequencing of 120 to 150 peripheral blood samples, made up of about 41 ophthalmopathy patients, approximately 76 hyperthyroidism patients and 17 progressor patients.

TCR beta CDR3 regions were amplified from RNA transcripts. The first round of RT-PCR for the TCR CDR3 was performed with the HTBI primer set and the Qiagen OneStep RT-PCR kit. The libraries were constructed in a second round of multiplex PCR and then size-selected and purified. Sequencing of the libraries was done on an Illumina HiSeq2000 using paired-end 100 bp reads. The source study handled its data this way. SOAPnuke was used to process the raw data, with reads discarded if the reads contained adapters or uncalled bases, had a mean Phred below 15, or lacked an exact constant-primer or identifier match. COPE v1.2.5 was used to merge the high-quality paired reads, and each unique nucleotide sequence was defined as a clonotype. MiTCR v1.1 was used to align clonotypes to the IMGT TRBV, TRBD and TRBJ reference segments. The analysis was restricted to V-J combinations with a frequency above 0.0001, which together covered 99.2% of the repertoires. A TCS score was defined as the ratio of F50 (clonal expansion) to E x V (chaos), with BLOSUM62-based TCRdist applied between CDR3 peptides within each V-J. Welch's t-statistics and random forest reduced fewer than 550 V-J features to 13, which were used in a naive Bayes classifier (R e1071). The similarity between thyroid and blood repertoires was quantified using the Morisita-Horn index. Clones were called with MiXCR by TCRdb after fastp trimmed the public reads at Q25, and only in-frame beta chains were retained. Identical CDR3 proteins give one entry, which carries the most common genes and DNA. V and J calls and clone size were set by TCRdb, not the authors. The sample table shows 480,000 or so distinct CDR3 sequences, and approximately 48% are seen once. The leading ten clones occupy about two fifths of the sample.

Study-wide findings and limitations: In validation, the model predicted progression to ophthalmopathy a median of roughly six months before onset, with approximately 71% sensitivity and almost 75% specificity. Most expanded thyroid clonotypes (frequency above 0.001) were also detected in blood, a finding suggesting that blood repertoires may reflect thyroid immune responses. No statistical method was used to set the sample size in advance, and investigators knew the group allocation. A 13 V-J signature model separated ophthalmopathy from stable hyperthyroidism, with around 90% sensitivity and 81.08% specificity in cross-validation and 80%/75% in testing.

Comment on this clonotype: The target of this receptor is not known. No base qualities exist here, and no much larger clone lies one base off it.

Any patient with an uncontrolled infection, another autoimmune disease, pregnancy or lactation was excluded. Diagnoses relied on clinical symptoms, serum thyroxine and TRAb, thyroid ultrasound and orbital computed tomography. Total RNA was extracted using Trizol reagent, and RNA quality was assessed on an Agilent 2100 Bioanalyzer. Material for sequencing was peripheral blood or thyroid tissue (not recorded which). The sequence was obtained from an adult woman with Graves' disease, either hyperthyroidism or ophthalmopathy (not recorded which).

Here the CDR3 is given as CSVEMPSSYEQYF. The DNA reads TGCAGCGTTGAAATGCCAAGCTCCTACGAGCAGTACTTC. The chain is assembled from TRBV29-1 and TRBJ2-7; no D segment can be confidently identified. The CDR3 goes from the cysteine to the phenylalanine over 13 residues. Only the CDR3 DNA is retained, 39 bases long and in frame from the first base. The V end loses 2 bases and the J end loses 0 bases, and a stretch of 8 bases separates them. The germline V gene specifies SQVTM as CDR1 and ANQGSEA as CDR2.